A selection of T cell receptor beta chains follows, all from one sample in a study of blood T cell repertoires in COVID-19. Repertoires were generated with immunoSEQ multiplex PCR, while TCRdb's copy carries only in-frame clones and drops some. The data show 45,000 to 60,000 clones, 80% to 85% seen once. Sequenced input: peripheral blood. The receptor source for this set is an older woman with acute or convalescent COVID-19. CDR3s include the opening cysteine and the closing phenylalanine or tryptophan. D genes are given only for firm matches. The size entry is marked missing in some rows and otherwise reads once, few, many or a size class.

d_gene: TRBD1
abundance: NA
j_gene: TRBJ1-5
v_gene: TRBV5-5
CDR3aa: CASSAHRGSNQPQHF
CDR3nt: TGTGCCAGCAGCGCACACAGGGGGAGCAATCAGCCCCAGCATTTT

d_gene: NA
abundance: NA
j_gene: TRBJ1-2
v_gene: TRBV19
CDR3aa: CASRGYRGYTF
CDR3nt: TGTGCCAGCCGGGGGTATCGTGGCTACACCTTC

d_gene: NA
abundance: NA
j_gene: TRBJ2-3
v_gene: TRBV6-7
CDR3aa: CAMGGPADTQYF
CDR3nt: TGTGCCATGGGGGGGCCGGCAGATACGCAGTATTTT

d_gene: TRBD2
abundance: NA
j_gene: TRBJ2-1
v_gene: TRBV9
CDR3aa: CASSVWRQREMEKQFF
CDR3nt: TGTGCCAGCAGCGTATGGCGCCAGCGGGAGATGGAGAAGCAGTTCTTC

d_gene: TRBD1
abundance: few
j_gene: TRBJ1-5
v_gene: TRBV5-5
CDR3aa: CASSKTGEIGGQPQHF
CDR3nt: TGTGCCAGCAGTAAAACAGGGGAAATTGGAGGACAGCCCCAGCATTTT

d_gene: TRBD1
abundance: NA
j_gene: TRBJ1-6
v_gene: TRBV5-1
CDR3aa: CASSRDRSSYNSPLHF
CDR3nt: TGCGCCAGCAGCAGGGACAGGAGCTCCTATAATTCACCCCTCCACTTT

d_gene: TRBD1
abundance: NA
j_gene: TRBJ2-3
v_gene: TRBV5-4
CDR3aa: CASSFGDRGLTDTQYF
CDR3nt: TGTGCCAGCAGCTTTGGGGACAGGGGGCTCACAGATACGCAGTATTTT

d_gene: TRBD1
abundance: few
j_gene: TRBJ1-5
v_gene: TRBV5-5
CDR3aa: CASSWGTGINQPQHF
CDR3nt: TGTGCCAGCAGCTGGGGGACAGGGATCAATCAGCCCCAGCATTTT

d_gene: NA
abundance: NA
j_gene: TRBJ1-1
v_gene: TRBV30
CDR3aa: CAWMRLRVMNTEAFF
CDR3nt: TGTGCCTGGATGAGGCTGCGTGTGATGAACACTGAAGCTTTCTTT

d_gene: NA
abundance: NA
j_gene: TRBJ2-2
v_gene: TRBV27
CDR3aa: CASSFETRAGELFF
CDR3nt: TGTGCCAGCAGTTTCGAGACTAGGGCCGGGGAGCTGTTTTTT

d_gene: NA
abundance: NA
j_gene: TRBJ1-6
v_gene: TRBV11-2
CDR3aa: CASSSFSYNSPLHF
CDR3nt: TGTGCCAGCAGCTCGTTCTCCTATAATTCACCCCTCCACTTT

d_gene: TRBD1
abundance: NA
j_gene: TRBJ2-3
v_gene: TRBV2
CDR3aa: CASSDWDRSTDTQYF
CDR3nt: TGTGCCAGCAGTGACTGGGACAGGAGCACAGATACGCAGTATTTT

d_gene: TRBD2
abundance: NA
j_gene: TRBJ2-7
v_gene: TRBV7-9
CDR3aa: CASSSTQSGGNYEQYF
CDR3nt: TGTGCCAGCAGCTCAACACAAAGCGGGGGGAACTACGAGCAGTACTTC

d_gene: NA
abundance: once
j_gene: TRBJ1-2
v_gene: TRBV3-1/TRBV3-2
CDR3aa: CASSQTIKGYGYTF
CDR3nt: TGTGCCAGCAGCCAAACGATTAAGGGGTATGGCTACACCTTC

d_gene: TRBD1
abundance: few
j_gene: TRBJ1-2
v_gene: TRBV6-5
CDR3aa: CASSSGTGGNYGYTF
CDR3nt: TGTGCCAGCAGTTCAGGGACAGGGGGGAACTATGGCTACACCTTC

d_gene: TRBD1
abundance: NA
j_gene: TRBJ1-4
v_gene: TRBV25-1
CDR3aa: CASSDPGTGVGKLFF
CDR3nt: TGTGCCAGCAGTGACCCCGGGACAGGGGTGGGAAAACTGTTTTTT

d_gene: NA
abundance: NA
j_gene: TRBJ1-1
v_gene: TRBV5-1
CDR3aa: CASSLSGQNLNTEAFF
CDR3nt: TGCGCCAGCAGCTTGTCAGGGCAGAATTTGAACACTGAAGCTTTCTTT

d_gene: TRBD1
abundance: NA
j_gene: TRBJ1-1
v_gene: TRBV7-3
CDR3aa: CASSKDRDTEAFF
CDR3nt: TGTGCCAGCAGCAAGGACAGGGACACTGAAGCTTTCTTT

d_gene: NA
abundance: NA
j_gene: TRBJ1-2
v_gene: TRBV19
CDR3aa: CASSITLTQGGYTF
CDR3nt: TGTGCCAGTAGTATCACCCTGACACAGGGAGGCTACACCTTC

d_gene: NA
abundance: NA
j_gene: TRBJ1-6
v_gene: TRBV5-5
CDR3aa: CASSLAAGVHSPLHF
CDR3nt: TGTGCCAGCAGCTTGGCCGCAGGGGTCCATTCACCCCTCCACTTT

d_gene: NA
abundance: NA
j_gene: TRBJ2-7
v_gene: TRBV2
CDR3aa: CASSDKGAYEQYF
CDR3nt: TGTGCCAGCAGTGACAAGGGGGCCTACGAGCAGTACTTC

d_gene: TRBD2
abundance: NA
j_gene: TRBJ2-7
v_gene: TRBV7-6
CDR3aa: CASRRGGLWFVEQYF
CDR3nt: TGTGCCAGCAGGCGGGGGGGCCTATGGTTTGTCGAGCAGTACTTC

d_gene: NA
abundance: NA
j_gene: TRBJ2-5
v_gene: TRBV5-1
CDR3aa: CASSFRGGLETQYF
CDR3nt: TGCGCCAGCAGCTTTAGGGGGGGGTTGGAGACCCAGTACTTC

d_gene: TRBD1
abundance: NA
j_gene: TRBJ2-7
v_gene: TRBV5-1
CDR3aa: CASSLAPTGGGYEQYF
CDR3nt: TGCGCCAGCAGCTTGGCCCCGACAGGGGGAGGGTACGAGCAGTACTTC

d_gene: NA
abundance: NA
j_gene: TRBJ1-2
v_gene: TRBV7-9
CDR3aa: CASSSLSRRFHYTF
CDR3nt: TGTGCCAGCAGCTCCCTCTCGCGCAGGTTCCACTACACCTTC

d_gene: NA
abundance: NA
j_gene: TRBJ2-1
v_gene: TRBV18
CDR3aa: CASSTSSYNEQFF
CDR3nt: TGTGCCAGCTCCACCAGCTCCTACAATGAGCAGTTCTTC

d_gene: TRBD1
abundance: few
j_gene: TRBJ1-5
v_gene: TRBV19
CDR3aa: CASSIRHRGGMGNQPQHF
CDR3nt: TGTGCCAGTAGTATCCGGCACAGGGGCGGTATGGGCAATCAGCCCCAGCATTTT

d_gene: NA
abundance: NA
j_gene: TRBJ2-7
v_gene: TRBV5-5
CDR3aa: CASSLYRDAYEQYF
CDR3nt: TGTGCCAGCAGCTTGTACAGGGACGCCTACGAGCAGTACTTC

d_gene: NA
abundance: NA
j_gene: TRBJ1-3
v_gene: TRBV29-1
CDR3aa: CSVGVGGVISGNTIYF
CDR3nt: TGCAGCGTTGGAGTCGGAGGGGTCATCTCTGGAAACACCATATATTTT

d_gene: TRBD1
abundance: few
j_gene: TRBJ1-1
v_gene: TRBV29-1
CDR3aa: CSVRGTGGAQARTEAFF
CDR3nt: TGCAGCGTGAGGGGGACAGGGGGCGCACAGGCGCGCACTGAAGCTTTCTTT

d_gene: NA
abundance: NA
j_gene: TRBJ1-1
v_gene: TRBV29-1
CDR3aa: CSASEMNTEAFF
CDR3nt: TGCAGCGCGTCTGAGATGAACACTGAAGCTTTCTTT

d_gene: NA
abundance: once
j_gene: TRBJ1-3
v_gene: TRBV29-1
CDR3aa: CSVVMRSTIYF
CDR3nt: TGCAGCGTTGTTATGAGGAGCACCATATATTTT

d_gene: TRBD1
abundance: NA
j_gene: TRBJ2-7
v_gene: TRBV28
CDR3aa: CASSLPPPGTGRPGEQYF
CDR3nt: TGTGCCAGCAGTTTACCACCTCCTGGGACAGGTCGTCCGGGCGAGCAGTACTTC

d_gene: TRBD1
abundance: NA
j_gene: TRBJ1-2
v_gene: TRBV2
CDR3aa: CASNLGGYGYTF
CDR3nt: TGTGCCAGCAATTTAGGGGGCTACGGCTACACCTTC